This T cell receptor (beta chain) appears in the sequencing data of a study of T cell repertoires in cytomegalovirus infection. Study context: Selected CMV epitopes included recently identified HLA-C-restricted ones as well as well-studied HLA-B-restricted ones. TCR beta signatures that were public indicated CMV infection and matching HLA type.

Concerning this clonotype: Its antigen is still unknown.

Study-level points and caveats: Public TCR beta family frequency separated CMV-and-HLA carriers, including in an independent cohort.

Via MiXCR, TCRdb re-called the reads, giving one row per CDR3 protein. The sample records about 310,000 distinct CDR3 sequences, around 25% being singletons. The germline CDR1 and CDR2 sequences are MNHNS and SASEGT. This CDR3 has 16 amino acids. V was trimmed by 5 bases and J by 2 bases, leaving 18 bases between them. The chain couples TRBV6-1 to TRBJ1-1; D might be TRBD1 (5 bases). Material: cultured PBMCs, obtained from culture after CMV antigen stimulation. The sequence was collected from a human donor in good health (CMV status not recorded). Some clones in this sample may be carry-over from other donors' samples. This CDR3 is CASSRGHLLINTEAFF. In DNA form, the CDR3 reads TGTGCCAGCAGTCGCGGACACCTTCTCATAAACACTGAAGCTTTCTTT.